The next 9 T cell receptor beta chains were all read from a single sample in a study of cytomegalovirus exposure and HLA in healthy donors. Profiled with immunoSEQ multiplex PCR; TCRdb holds only in-frame clones, not every one. The table lists roughly 60,000 clones, under 95% of them singletons. Material: PBMCs. Receptors were obtained from a young woman in good health and CMV-seronegative.

The V call is TRBV15, the J call TRBJ1-1; D is ambiguous. The CDR3 is 16 amino acids. The V and J ends lost 4 bases and 4 bases respectively, with 19 bases between them. Germline CDR1 LNHNV, CDR2 YYDKDF (reference sequence). DNA for the CDR3: TGTGCCACCAGCACCCAAGATTACCCACCCGGCACTGAAGCTTTCTTT. Its protein product is CATSTQDYPPGTEAFF.

V gene TRBV7-9 combines with J gene TRBJ1-2; 7 bases fit TRBD1. Germline V lookup: CDR1 SEHNR, CDR2 FQNEAQ (reference sequence). After removal of 3 bases from V and 7 bases from J, the junction contained 2 bases not matched to a gene. The CDR3 extends over 12 amino acids. CDR3 residues: CASSFDRVGYTF. The CDR3 coding sequence is TGTGCCAGCAGCTTTGACAGGGTTGGCTACACCTTC.

The V call is TRBV5-1, the J call TRBJ2-1; 12 positions agree with TRBD2. Per germline, CDR1 SGHRS and CDR2 YFSETQ. Trimming took 4 bases from V and 1 from J; bases not matched to a gene: 6. The length of the CDR3 is 17 residues. The CDR3 loop is CASSPSTSGRSYNEQFF. In DNA, the CDR3 is TGCGCCAGCAGCCCATCGACTAGCGGGAGATCCTACAATGAGCAGTTCTTC. Variable domain in full (rest from reference TRBV5-1 and TRBJ2-1): KAGVTQTPRYLIKTRGQQVTLSCSPISGHRSVSWYQQTPGQGLQFLFEYFSETQRNKGNFPGRFSGRQFSNSRSEMNVSTLELGDSALYLCASSPSTSGRSYNEQFFGPGTRLTVL.

The CDR3 region is CASSYSDRGTYEQYF. CDR3 nucleotide sequence: TGTGCCAGCAGTTACTCGGACAGGGGTACCTACGAGCAGTACTTC. The chain combines TRBV6-5 with TRBJ2-7; 9 nucleotides line up with TRBD1. The CDR3 is 15 amino acids. CDR1 is MNHEY and CDR2 is SVGAGI in the germline V gene. Unmatched junction bases numbered 2, after V lost 0 bases and J lost 2 bases.

The count of this clone is one. J is TRBJ2-1 and V is TRBV11-2, with unresolved D. The germline V gene encodes CDR1 SGHAT and CDR2 FQNNGV. Trimming pared 2 bases from V and 6 bases from J, leaving 11 bases between. CDR3 size: 14 residues. DNA of the CDR3: TGTGCCAGCAGCTTATTATCGGGTGGCAATGAGCAGTTCTTC. Residues: CASSLLSGGNEQFF.

The chain combines TRBV28 with TRBJ1-2, with D possibly TRBD1 on 5 matching bases. Trimming took off 3 bases at V and 3 bases at J, with 14 bases between the two ends. CDR1 and CDR2 (germline): MDHEN, SYDVKM. The CDR3 is 15 residues long. The CDR3 sequence is CASSLQGGAYYGYTF. DNA of the CDR3: TGTGCCAGCAGTTTGCAGGGAGGTGCCTACTATGGCTACACCTTC.

This chain links TRBV9 with TRBJ1-1; TRBD1 matches at 9 bases. Germline CDR1 SGDLS, CDR2 YYNGEE. V dropped 4 bases and J dropped 4; count of bases not matched to a gene: 11. The CDR3 extends over 16 amino acids. The CDR3 is CASSSSGTGISTEAFF. The CDR3 DNA follows: TGTGCCAGCAGCTCCTCCGGGACAGGGATTTCCACTGAAGCTTTCTTT.

The chain has TRBV19 and TRBJ2-3; D may be TRBD2 (6 bases). The CDR3 has 15 amino acids. Germline V gene lookup returns CDR1 LNHDA and CDR2 SQIVND (reference sequence). V shed 6 bases and J shed 1 base, with 14 bases lying between them. CDR3 bases: TGTGCCAGTAGAGAGACGGGAGCCGGCACAGATACGCAGTATTTT. Encoded protein: CASRETGAGTDTQYF.

The chain uses TRBV5-1 and TRBJ1-1; 11 nucleotides match TRBD1. The V and J ends lost 4 bases and 8 bases, in that order; junction bases with no gene match: 10. CDR1 is SGHRS and CDR2 is YFSETQ in the germline V gene. The CDR3 has 15 residues. In DNA form, the CDR3 reads TGCGCCAGCAGCCCCTTGGACAGGGGGCCGGGGGAAGCTTTCTTT. It is translated as CASSPLDRGPGEAFF. Combining the CDR3 with reference TRBV5-1 and TRBJ1-1 gives the whole variable domain KAGVTQTPRYLIKTRGQQVTLSCSPISGHRSVSWYQQTPGQGLQFLFEYFSETQRNKGNFPGRFSGRQFSNSRSEMNVSTLELGDSALYLCASSPLDRGPGEAFFGQGTRLTVV.